The sequence of this TCR beta chain was determined in a study of blood T cell repertoires in COVID-19. Repertoires were generated with immunoSEQ multiplex PCR, while TCRdb's copy carries only in-frame clones and drops some. Of approximately 240,000 clones in the sample, roughly 91% were seen once. With 6 bases clipped from V and 5 bases from J, the junction kept 11 bases outside the gene matches. Germline CDR1 is MNHEY and CDR2 is SMNVEV (reference sequence). There are 16 residues in the CDR3. V and J are TRBV27 and TRBJ1-4; 8 nucleotides line up with TRBD1. This clonotype was sampled from a man aged 25 to 40 with COVID-19, enrolled during active disease. Sequencing input: peripheral blood. CDR3 loop: CASRSRQGAENEKLFF. As DNA, the CDR3 is TGTGCCAGCAGATCCCGCCAGGGGGCGGAGAATGAAAAACTGTTTTTT.